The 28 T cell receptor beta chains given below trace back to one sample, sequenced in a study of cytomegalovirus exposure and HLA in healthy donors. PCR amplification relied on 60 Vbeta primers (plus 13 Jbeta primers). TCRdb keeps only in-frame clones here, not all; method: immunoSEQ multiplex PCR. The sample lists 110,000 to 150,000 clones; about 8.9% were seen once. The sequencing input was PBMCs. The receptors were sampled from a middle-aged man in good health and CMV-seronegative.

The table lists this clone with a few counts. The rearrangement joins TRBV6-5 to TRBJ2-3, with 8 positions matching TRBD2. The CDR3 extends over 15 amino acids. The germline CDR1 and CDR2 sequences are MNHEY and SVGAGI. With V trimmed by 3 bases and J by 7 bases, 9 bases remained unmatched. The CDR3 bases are TGTGCCAGCAGTTATGCCAGCGGGAGAATCAATACGCAGTATTTT. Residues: CASSYASGRINTQYF.

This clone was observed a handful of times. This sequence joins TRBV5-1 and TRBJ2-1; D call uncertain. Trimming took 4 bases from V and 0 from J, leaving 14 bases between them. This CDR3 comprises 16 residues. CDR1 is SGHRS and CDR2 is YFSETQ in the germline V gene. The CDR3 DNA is TGCGCCAGCAGCCCTTCAAGTCGTAGCTCCTACAATGAGCAGTTCTTC. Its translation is CASSPSSRSSYNEQFF.

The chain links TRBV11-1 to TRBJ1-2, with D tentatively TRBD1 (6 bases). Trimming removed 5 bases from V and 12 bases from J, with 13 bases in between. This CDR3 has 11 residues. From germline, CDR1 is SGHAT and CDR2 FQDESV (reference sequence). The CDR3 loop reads CASSAGTYHTF. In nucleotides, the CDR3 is TGTGCCAGCAGCGCAGGGACATACCACACCTTC.

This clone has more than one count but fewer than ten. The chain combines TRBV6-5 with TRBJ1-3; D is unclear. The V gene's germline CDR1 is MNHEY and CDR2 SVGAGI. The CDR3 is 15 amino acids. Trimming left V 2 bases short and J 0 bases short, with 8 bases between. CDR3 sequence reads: CASSYNRVSGNTIYF. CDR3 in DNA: TGTGCCAGCAGTTACAACAGAGTCTCTGGAAACACCATATATTTT.

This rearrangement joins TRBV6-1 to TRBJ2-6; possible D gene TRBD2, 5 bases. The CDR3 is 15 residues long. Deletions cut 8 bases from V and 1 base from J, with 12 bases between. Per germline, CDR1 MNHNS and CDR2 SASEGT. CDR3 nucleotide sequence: TGTGCCAGCGCCCCCCCGGGGTCTGGGGCCAACGTCCTGACTTTC. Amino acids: CASAPPGSGANVLTF.

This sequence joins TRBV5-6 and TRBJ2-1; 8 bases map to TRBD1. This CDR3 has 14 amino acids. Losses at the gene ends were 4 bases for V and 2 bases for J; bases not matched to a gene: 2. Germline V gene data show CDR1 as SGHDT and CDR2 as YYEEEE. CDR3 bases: TGTGCCAGCAGCCCACAGGGGGCCTACAATGAGCAGTTCTTC. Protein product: CASSPQGAYNEQFF.

The CDR3 reads CASSPPREGADTQYF. As DNA, the CDR3 is TGTGCCAGCTCACCACCACGGGAGGGTGCAGATACGCAGTATTTT. The chain is built from TRBV18 and TRBJ2-3; TRBD2 matches 8 bases. CDR1 and CDR2 (germline): KGHSH, LQKENI. The J segment lost 4 bases and the V segment lost 0 bases, leaving 3 bases of the junction unmatched. The CDR3 covers 15 residues.

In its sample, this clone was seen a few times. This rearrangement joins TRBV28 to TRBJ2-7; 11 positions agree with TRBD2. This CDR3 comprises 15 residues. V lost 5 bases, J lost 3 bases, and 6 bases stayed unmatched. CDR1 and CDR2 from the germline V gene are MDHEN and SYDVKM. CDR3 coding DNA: TGTGCCAGCAGTGCCCCGGGACTAGCGGTCTACGAGCAGTACTTC. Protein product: CASSAPGLAVYEQYF.

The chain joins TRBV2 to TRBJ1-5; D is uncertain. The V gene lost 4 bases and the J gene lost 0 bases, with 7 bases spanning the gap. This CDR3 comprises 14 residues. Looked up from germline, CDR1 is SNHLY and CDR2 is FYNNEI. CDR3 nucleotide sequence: TGTGCCAGCAGTGGGCAGTTTAGCAATCAGCCCCAGCATTTT. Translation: CASSGQFSNQPQHF.

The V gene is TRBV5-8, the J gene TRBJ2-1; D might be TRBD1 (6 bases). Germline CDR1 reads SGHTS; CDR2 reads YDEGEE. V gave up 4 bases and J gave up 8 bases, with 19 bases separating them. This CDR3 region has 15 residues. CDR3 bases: TGTGCCAGCAGCACAACAGGGATTTTGGGGGATGAGCAGTTCTTC. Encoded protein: CASSTTGILGDEQFF.

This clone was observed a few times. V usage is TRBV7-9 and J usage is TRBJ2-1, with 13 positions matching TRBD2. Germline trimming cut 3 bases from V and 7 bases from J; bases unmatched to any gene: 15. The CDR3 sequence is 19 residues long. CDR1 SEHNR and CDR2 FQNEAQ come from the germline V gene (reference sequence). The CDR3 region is CASSFGTSGTGSSNNEQFF. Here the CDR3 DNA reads TGTGCCAGCAGCTTCGGGACTAGCGGGACGGGATCTTCGAATAATGAGCAGTTCTTC.

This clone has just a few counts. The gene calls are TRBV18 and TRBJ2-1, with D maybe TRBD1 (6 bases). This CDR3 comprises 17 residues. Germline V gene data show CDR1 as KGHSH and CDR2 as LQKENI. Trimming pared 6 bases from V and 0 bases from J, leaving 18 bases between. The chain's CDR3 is CASSLRGSVSSYNEQFF. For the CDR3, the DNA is TGTGCCAGCTCGCTAAGGGGGAGTGTAAGCTCCTACAATGAGCAGTTCTTC.

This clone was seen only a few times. The CDR3 region has the DNA TGTGCCAGCAGCCAACACGACAGGGCCCACTCTGGAAACACCATATATTTT. Translation: CASSQHDRAHSGNTIYF. This chain links TRBV9 with TRBJ1-3; 7 bases fit TRBD1. The CDR3 length is 17 residues. The V gene end was trimmed by 4 bases and the J gene end by 0 bases; junction bases not matched to a gene: 10. Germline V gene sequence: CDR1 SGDLS, CDR2 YYNGEE.

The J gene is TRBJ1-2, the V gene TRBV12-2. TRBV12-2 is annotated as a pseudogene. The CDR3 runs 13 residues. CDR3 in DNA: TGTGCAAGTCGCGAGAACTCACGTAGTGGCTACACCTTC. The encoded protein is CASRENSRSGYTF.

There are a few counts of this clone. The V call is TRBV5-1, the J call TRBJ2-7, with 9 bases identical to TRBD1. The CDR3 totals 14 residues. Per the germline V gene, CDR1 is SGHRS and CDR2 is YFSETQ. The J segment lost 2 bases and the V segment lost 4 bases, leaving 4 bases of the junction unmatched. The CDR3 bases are TGCGCCAGCAGCCGGACAGGGGATGCCTACGAGCAGTACTTC. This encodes CASSRTGDAYEQYF.

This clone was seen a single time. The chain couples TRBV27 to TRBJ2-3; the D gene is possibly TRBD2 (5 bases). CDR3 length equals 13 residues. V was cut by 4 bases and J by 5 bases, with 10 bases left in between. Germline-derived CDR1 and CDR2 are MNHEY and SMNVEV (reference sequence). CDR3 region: CASSYKRGDTQYF. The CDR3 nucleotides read TGTGCCAGCAGTTACAAACGGGGAGATACGCAGTATTTT.

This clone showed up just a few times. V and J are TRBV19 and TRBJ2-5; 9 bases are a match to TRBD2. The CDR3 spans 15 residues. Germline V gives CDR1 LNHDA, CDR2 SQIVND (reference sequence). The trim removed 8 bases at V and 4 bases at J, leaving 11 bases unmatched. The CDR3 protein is CASGGGRALRETQYF. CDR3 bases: TGTGCCAGTGGGGGCGGGAGGGCCCTCAGAGAGACCCAGTACTTC.

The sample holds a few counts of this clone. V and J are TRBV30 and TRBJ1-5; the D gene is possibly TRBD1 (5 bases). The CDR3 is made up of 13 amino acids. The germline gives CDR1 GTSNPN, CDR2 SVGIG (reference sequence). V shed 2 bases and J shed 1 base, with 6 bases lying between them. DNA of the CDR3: TGTGCCTGGAGTCGGGGGAGCAATCAGCCCCAGCATTTT. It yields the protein CAWSRGSNQPQHF.

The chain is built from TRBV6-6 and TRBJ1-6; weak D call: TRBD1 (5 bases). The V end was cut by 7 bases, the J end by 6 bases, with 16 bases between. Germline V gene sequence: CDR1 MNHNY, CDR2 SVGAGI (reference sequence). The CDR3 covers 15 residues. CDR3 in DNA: TGTGCCAGCATGGATCAATATCAGGGTAATTCACCCCTCCACTTT. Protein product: CASMDQYQGNSPLHF.

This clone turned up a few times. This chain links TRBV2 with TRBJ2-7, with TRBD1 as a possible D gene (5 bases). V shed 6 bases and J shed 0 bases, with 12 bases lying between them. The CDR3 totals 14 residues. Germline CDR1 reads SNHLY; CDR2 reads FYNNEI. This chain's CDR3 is CASSRPTASYEQYF. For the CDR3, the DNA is TGTGCCAGCAGCCGCCCGACAGCCTCCTACGAGCAGTACTTC.

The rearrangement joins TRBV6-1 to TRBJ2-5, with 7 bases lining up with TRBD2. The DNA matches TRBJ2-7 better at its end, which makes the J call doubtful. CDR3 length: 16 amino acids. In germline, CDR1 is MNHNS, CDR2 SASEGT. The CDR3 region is CASSEALSGRSYEQYF. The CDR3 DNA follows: TGTGCCAGCAGTGAAGCGCTTAGCGGGCGCTCCTACGAGCAGTACTTC.

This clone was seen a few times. The CDR3 DNA reads as TGTGCCAGCAGTGTACAGCTCAATCAGCCCCAGCATTTT. This sequence encodes CASSVQLNQPQHF. The V gene is TRBV2, the J gene TRBJ1-5; D gene ambiguous. V lost 4 bases and J lost 3, with 7 bases in between. This CDR3 has 13 amino acids. Germline V CDR1 and CDR2: SNHLY, FYNNEI.

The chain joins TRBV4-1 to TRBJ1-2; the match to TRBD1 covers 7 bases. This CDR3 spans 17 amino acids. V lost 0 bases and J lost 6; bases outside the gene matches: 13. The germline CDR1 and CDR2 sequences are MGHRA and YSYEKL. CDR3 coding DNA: TGCGCCAGCAGCCAAGACGACAGGGACACCGGGATGGATGGCTACACCTTC. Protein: CASSQDDRDTGMDGYTF.

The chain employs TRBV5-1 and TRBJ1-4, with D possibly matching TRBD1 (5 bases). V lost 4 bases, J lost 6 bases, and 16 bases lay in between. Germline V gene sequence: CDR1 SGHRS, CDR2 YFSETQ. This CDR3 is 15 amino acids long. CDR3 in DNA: TGCGCCAGCAGCCTGGACGGGGGTAGCGATGAAAAACTGTTTTTT. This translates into CASSLDGGSDEKLFF.

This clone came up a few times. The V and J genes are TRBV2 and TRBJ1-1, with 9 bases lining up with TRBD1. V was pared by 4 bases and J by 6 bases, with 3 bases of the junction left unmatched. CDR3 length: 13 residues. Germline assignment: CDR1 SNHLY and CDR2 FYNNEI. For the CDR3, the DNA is TGTGCCAGCAGTGTGGACAGGGGACCTGAAGCTTTCTTT. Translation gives CASSVDRGPEAFF.

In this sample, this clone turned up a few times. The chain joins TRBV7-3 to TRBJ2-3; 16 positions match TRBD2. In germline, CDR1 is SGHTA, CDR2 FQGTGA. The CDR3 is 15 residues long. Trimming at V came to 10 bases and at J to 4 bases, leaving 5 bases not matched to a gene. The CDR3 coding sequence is TGTGCCACCGGGACTAGCGGGGGGGCCGCAGATACGCAGTATTTT. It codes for CATGTSGGAADTQYF.

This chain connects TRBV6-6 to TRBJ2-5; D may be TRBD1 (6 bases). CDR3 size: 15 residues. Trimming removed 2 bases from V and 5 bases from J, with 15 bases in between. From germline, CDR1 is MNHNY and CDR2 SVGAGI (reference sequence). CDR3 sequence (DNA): TGTGCCAGCAGTTACACTCCGGACAGAGGGGAGACCCAGTACTTC. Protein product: CASSYTPDRGETQYF.

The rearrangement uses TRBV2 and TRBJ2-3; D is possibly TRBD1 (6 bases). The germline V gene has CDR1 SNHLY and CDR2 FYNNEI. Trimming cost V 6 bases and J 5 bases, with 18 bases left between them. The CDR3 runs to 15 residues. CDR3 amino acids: CASRTEAARGDTQYF. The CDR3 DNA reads TGTGCCAGCAGGACCGAAGCAGCCAGGGGAGATACGCAGTATTTT.